This T cell receptor beta chain was identified in a study of shared clonotypes between healthy human individuals. Sequenced by immunoSEQ multiplex PCR; TCRdb stores in-frame clones only, minus some. The sample lists roughly 2.5 million clones; roughly 92% were seen once. For this clone: This specimen includes other DNA sequences encoding the same CDR3.

The CDR3 extends over 14 amino acids. V was pared by 6 bases and J by 0 bases, with 8 bases between. The germline CDR1 and CDR2 sequences are SGHTA and FQGNSA. V and J are TRBV7-2 and TRBJ2-2; tentatively, D is TRBD2 (5 bases). Sequenced material: naive CD4+ T cells sorted from blood. Sample subset: CD45RA+ positively selected. This TCR was sampled from a man aged 18 to 29 in good health. CDR3 sequence (DNA): TGTGCCAGCAGTCGGGATACGAACACCGGGGAGCTGTTTTTT. This gives the protein CASSRDTNTGELFF.